This TCR beta chain was found in a study of T cells in Graves' hyperthyroidism and ophthalmopathy (dated by TCRdb to the late 2010s). Turning to the overall study: Peripheral blood was sampled at the time of initial diagnosis, prior to any treatment. The study also compared thyroid tissue and blood T-cell repertoires from over 5 Graves' hyperthyroidism patients. Once sampling was done, hyperthyroidism patients were given methimazole at a starting dose of 30 mg daily, whereas ophthalmopathy patients were given high-dose intravenous methylprednisolone. Whether ophthalmopathy could be predicted prospectively was tested in an independent validation cohort made up of approximately 19 hyperthyroidism patients plus 17 patients who later progressed to ophthalmopathy. TCR Vbeta CDR3 sequencing of approximately 140 peripheral blood samples (43 ophthalmopathy, about 75 hyperthyroidism and roughly 17 progressor patients) is reported in the paper. TCR V-J signatures able to tell the groups apart were searched for in a discovery cohort of 100 patients, of whom under 45 had Graves' ophthalmopathy and 57 had stable Graves' hyperthyroidism. For training and testing, the 100 patients in the discovery cohort were randomly divided in a 7:3 ratio.

Amplification of TCR beta CDR3 regions was carried out from RNA transcripts. The first round of RT-PCR for the TCR CDR3 was performed with the HTBI primer set and the Qiagen OneStep RT-PCR kit. The libraries were constructed in a second round of multiplex PCR and then size-selected and purified. Sequencing of the libraries was done on an Illumina HiSeq2000 using paired-end 100 bp reads. The authors processed their data as follows. Raw data were processed with SOAPnuke, discarding reads with adapters, uncalled bases, mean Phred below 15, or no exact constant-primer or identifier match. High-quality paired reads were merged using COPE v1.2.5, and each unique nucleotide sequence was defined as a clonotype. Clonotypes were aligned to IMGT TRBV, TRBD and TRBJ reference segments using MiTCR v1.1. Analysis was restricted to V-J combinations with a frequency above 0.0001, which covered roughly 99% of repertoires. The TCS score was defined as F50 (clonal expansion) divided by E x V (chaos), with BLOSUM62-based TCRdist calculated between CDR3 peptides within each V-J. Welch's t-statistics and random forest reduced 514 V-J features to under 15, which were used in a naive Bayes classifier (R e1071). TCRdb ran its own pipeline on the public reads, namely fastp trimming at Q25 and MiXCR clone calling, and kept in-frame beta chains. Every distinct CDR3 protein forms one entry, paired with its most common genes and DNA. These V and J calls rely on TCRdb rather than the paper's analysis. The sample table records 650,000 to 850,000 distinct CDR3 sequences; 18% of these occur just once. The ten largest account for approximately 16% of the sample.

Hyperthyroidism patients were newly diagnosed, with disease duration under 2 months, and aged 18 to 65 years. The study excluded patients with uncontrolled infections, other autoimmune diseases, pregnancy or lactation. Clinical symptoms, serum thyroxine and TRAb, thyroid ultrasound, and orbital computed tomography formed the basis for the diagnoses. Blood from progressor patients was collected at the time of first diagnosis with hyperthyroidism, before any ophthalmopathy symptoms had appeared. PBMCs were separated from roughly 10 ml of fresh peripheral blood using Ficoll-Paque density gradient centrifugation. Progressor patients were defined as those initially diagnosed with Graves' hyperthyroidism in whom ophthalmopathy developed during follow-up. Total RNA was extracted with Trizol reagent, and quality was checked on an Agilent 2100 Bioanalyzer. Of note for this clonotype: Its specific antigen is unknown. No per-base quality is available; no much larger clone lies one base away.

Based on the germline V gene, the CDR1 and CDR2 sequences are SGHTA and FQGNSA. From cysteine to phenylalanine, the CDR3 is 15 amino acids long. The entry retains the CDR3 DNA only, 45 bases that are in frame from base 1. For this chain, trimming is 6 bases at the V end and 8 bases at the J end, and the number of junction bases without a gene match is 10. The study at large found these results: Sample size was not statistically predetermined, and blinding of investigators to group allocation was not performed. During validation, the model predicted progression to ophthalmopathy a median of around 7 months ahead of onset, with almost 71% sensitivity and more than 72% specificity. Most expanded thyroid clonotypes (frequency above 0.001) were also detected in blood, a finding suggesting that blood repertoires may reflect thyroid immune responses. In cross-validation, a model built on a 13 V-J signature told ophthalmopathy apart from stable hyperthyroidism with 85% to 90% sensitivity and roughly 81% specificity, and in testing the same model reached 80%/75%.

The rearrangement combines TRBV7-2 with TRBJ1-4; 9 bases in the middle match TRBD1. Sequencing used blood. This clonotype was sampled from a woman aged 45-65 years with Graves' hyperthyroidism that later progressed to Graves' ophthalmopathy. The CDR3 protein: CASSPGTGRREKLFF. The nucleotides read TGTGCCAGCAGTCCCGGGACAGGGAGGCGCGAAAAACTGTTTTTT.